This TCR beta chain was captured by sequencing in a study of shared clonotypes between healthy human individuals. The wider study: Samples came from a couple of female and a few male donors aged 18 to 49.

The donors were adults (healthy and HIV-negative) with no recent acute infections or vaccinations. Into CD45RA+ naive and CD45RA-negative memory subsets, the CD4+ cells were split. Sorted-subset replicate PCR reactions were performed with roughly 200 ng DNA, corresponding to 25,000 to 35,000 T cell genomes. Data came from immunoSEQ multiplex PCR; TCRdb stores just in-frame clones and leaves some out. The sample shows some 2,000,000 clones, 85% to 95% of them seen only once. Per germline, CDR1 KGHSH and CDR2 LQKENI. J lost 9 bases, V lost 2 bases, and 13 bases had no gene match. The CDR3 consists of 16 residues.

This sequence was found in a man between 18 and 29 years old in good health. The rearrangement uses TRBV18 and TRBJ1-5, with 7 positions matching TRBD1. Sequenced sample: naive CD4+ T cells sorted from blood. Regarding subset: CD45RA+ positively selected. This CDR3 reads CASSPEGTGVGLPQHF. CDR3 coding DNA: TGTGCCAGCTCACCAGAAGGAACAGGGGTGGGACTGCCCCAGCATTTT.